This T cell receptor beta chain stems from a study of cytomegalovirus exposure and HLA in healthy donors. This clone was detected once. The J segment lost 4 bases and the V segment lost 8 bases, leaving 5 bases of the junction unmatched. CDR1 is MNHNS, CDR2 SASEGT, per germline. The CDR3 consists of 13 residues. A multiplex PCR was run with 60 Vbeta primers and 13 Jbeta primers. The method was immunoSEQ multiplex PCR; TCRdb's version includes in-frame clones alone and lacks a portion of them. This sample yields approximately 190,000 clones, of which approximately 82% are seen a single time; about 1.8% belongs to the top ten.

J is TRBJ2-7 and V is TRBV6-1; 10 bases line up with TRBD1. The receptor was derived from a man between 35 and 55 years old in good health and CMV-seropositive. The sample was PBMCs. CDR3 loop: CASGRDRGYEQYF. The CDR3 region has the DNA TGTGCCAGCGGACGGGACAGGGGTTACGAGCAGTACTTC.